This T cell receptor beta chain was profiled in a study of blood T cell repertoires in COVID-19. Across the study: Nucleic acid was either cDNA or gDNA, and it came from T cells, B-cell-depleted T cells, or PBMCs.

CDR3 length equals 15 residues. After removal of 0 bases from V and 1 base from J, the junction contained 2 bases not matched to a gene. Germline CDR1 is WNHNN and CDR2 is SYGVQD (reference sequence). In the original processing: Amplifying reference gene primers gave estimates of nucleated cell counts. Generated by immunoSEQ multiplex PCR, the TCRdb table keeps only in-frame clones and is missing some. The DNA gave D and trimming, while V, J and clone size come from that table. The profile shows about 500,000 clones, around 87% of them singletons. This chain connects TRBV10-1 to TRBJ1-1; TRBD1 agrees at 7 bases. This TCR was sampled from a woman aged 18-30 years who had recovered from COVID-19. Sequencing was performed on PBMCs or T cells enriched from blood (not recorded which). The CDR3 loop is CASSESKGANTEAFF. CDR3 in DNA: TGCGCCAGCAGTGAGTCAAAGGGGGCGAACACTGAAGCTTTCTTT.